The rows below give T cell receptor beta chains drawn from one sample of a study of vaccination and CD4 T cells after COVID-19. One entry per CDR3 protein, called by TCRdb with MiXCR from the PCR reads. Here the sample spans 9,000 to 15,000 distinct CDR3 sequences, approximately 60% being singletons. These receptors' targets are unknown. The sequenced sample consisted of CD4+ T cells from blood, cultured in vitro. The receptors derive from a human donor who had recovered from COVID-19. Both conserved end residues are part of each CDR3. A D gene is named only where the DNA matches it firmly. Expanded clones are given a class, and other clones once, few, many or no size at all.

d_gene	len	v_gene	abundance	j_gene	CDR3nt	CDR3aa
.	16	TRBV7-8	once	TRBJ2-3	TGTGCCAGCAGCTTAGTGGCAGGGCTTATTCCAGATACGCAGTATTTT	CASSLVAGLIPDTQYF
.	17	TRBV4-2	.	TRBJ1-1	TGTGCCAGCAGCCTCGAAATTTCCGGGGGGTCGAACACTGAAGCTTTCTTT	CASSLEISGGSNTEAFF
.	10	TRBV24-1	.	TRBJ1-5	TGTGCCACCATAGGTGGGCCCCAGCATTTT	CATIGGPQHF
.	12	TRBV20-1	.	TRBJ2-3	TGCAGTGCTAGAACGAGCACAGATACGCAGTATTTT	CSARTSTDTQYF
.	15	TRBV15	.	TRBJ2-2	TGTGCCACCAGCAGTTTGTGGGAGCGCACCGGGGAGCTGTTTTTT	CATSSLWERTGELFF
TRBD1	13	TRBV20-1	.	TRBJ1-5	TGCAGTGCCGACAGGGGGGACAATCAGCCCCAGCATTTT	CSADRGDNQPQHF
.	13	TRBV21-1	few	TRBJ1-6	TGTGCCAGCAGCGGGGTAGGGTATTCACCCCTCCACTTT	CASSGVGYSPLHF
.	15	TRBV4-2	.	TRBJ2-2	TGTGCCAGCAGCCAAGAGGGCAGGGAGACCGGGGAGCTGTTTTTT	CASSQEGRETGELFF
.	11	TRBV7-2	medium-sized	TRBJ2-7	TGTGCCAGCAGCTTTGATACCGAGCAGTACTTC	CASSFDTEQYF
.	15	TRBV6-5	few	TRBJ1-2	TGTGCCAGCAGTTACTCGAGCCAGGGAGCTTATGGCTACACCTTC	CASSYSSQGAYGYTF
.	13	TRBV5-4	.	TRBJ2-1	TGTGCCAGCAGCCGCGGACAGTACAATGAGCAGTTCTTC	CASSRGQYNEQFF
.	13	TRBV7-8	.	TRBJ2-5	TGTGCCAGCAGCTTAGCCCCTCGTGGGGCCCAGTACTTC	CASSLAPRGAQYF
.	13	TRBV5-6	once	TRBJ1-2	TGTGCCAGCAGCCGCAATTACAGGGATGGCTACACCTTC	CASSRNYRDGYTF
.	14	TRBV20-1	.	TRBJ2-7	TGCAGTGCAATTAACAGTATACTCTCCTACGAGCAGTACTTC	CSAINSILSYEQYF
.	13	TRBV5-1	.	TRBJ1-1	TGCGCCAGCAGCTTGGGGCTGAACACTGAAGCTTTCTTT	CASSLGLNTEAFF
.	13	TRBV7-2	.	TRBJ2-7	TGTGCCAGCAGTTCCCGAGGGGCTCTCGGGCAGTACTTC	CASSSRGALGQYF
.	14	TRBV12-3/TRBV12-4	.	TRBJ1-5	TGTGCCAGCAGTGAGAGACCGGACGTTAAGCCCCAGCATTTT	CASSERPDVKPQHF
.	14	TRBV6-1	once	TRBJ2-7	TGTGCCAGCAGAGCCGCCGGCGGGACCTACGAGCAGTACTTC	CASRAAGGTYEQYF
TRBD1	14	TRBV5-4	.	TRBJ2-2	TGTGCCAGCAGGACAGGGGGCACGACCGGGGAGCTGTTTTTT	CASRTGGTTGELFF
.	11	TRBV7-3	.	TRBJ2-3	TGTGCCAGCAGCTACGGGGATACGCAGTATTTT	CASSYGDTQYF
.	12	TRBV30	.	TRBJ1-1	TGTGCCCGGTGGAAGGGGAACACTGAAGCTTTCTTT	CARWKGNTEAFF
.	14	TRBV25-1	.	TRBJ2-3	TGTGCCAGCAGTGAGGTCTTAGAATCAGATACGCAGTATTTT	CASSEVLESDTQYF
TRBD1	15	TRBV2	.	TRBJ2-3	TGTGCCAGCAGTCTCGACAGGGCTAGCACAGATACGCAGTATTTT	CASSLDRASTDTQYF
.	14	TRBV19	.	TRBJ1-5	TGTGCCAGTAGACTCGGCGTGGAAAATCAGCCCCAGCATTTT	CASRLGVENQPQHF
.	14	TRBV7-9	.	TRBJ2-7	TGTGCCAGCAGCGCGTCCGGGAGAACTTACGAGCAGTACTTC	CASSASGRTYEQYF
TRBD2	17	TRBV20-1	.	TRBJ2-7	TGCAGTGCTCGACCGAGACTAGCGAGCGGGAGTTTCCACGAGCAGTACTTC	CSARPRLASGSFHEQYF
.	16	TRBV6-2/TRBV6-3	.	TRBJ2-7	TGTGCCAGCAGTCAAAGACAGGGAGGGACCTCCTACGAGCAGTACTTC	CASSQRQGGTSYEQYF
TRBD2	16	TRBV15	.	TRBJ2-1	TGTGCCACCAGCAGGCAGACTAGCGGGGAGGGCAATGAGCAGTTCTTC	CATSRQTSGEGNEQFF
TRBD1	16	TRBV20-1	few	TRBJ2-3	TGCAGTGCCCTTGGCCTAGGACAGGGGACGGCAGATACGCAGTATTTT	CSALGLGQGTADTQYF
.	14	TRBV2	once	TRBJ1-6	TGTGCCAGCAGTGAGGACTTAAAAAATTCACCCCTCCACTTT	CASSEDLKNSPLHF
TRBD2	15	TRBV7-9	.	TRBJ2-1	TGTGCCAGCAGCACTGATAGCGGGAGGGCCAATGAGCAGTTCTTC	CASSTDSGRANEQFF
.	13	TRBV7-9	.	TRBJ1-6	TGTGCCAGCAGCTTCGCGACAAGAAGGGACCTCCACTTT	CASSFATRRDLHF
.	13	TRBV30	.	TRBJ1-2	TGTGCCTGGAATCCCGGGACCGACTATGGCTACACCTTC	CAWNPGTDYGYTF
TRBD1	15	TRBV4-1	few	TRBJ1-1	TGCGCCAGCAGCCAAGAGGCGACAGGGGACACTGAAGCTTTCTTT	CASSQEATGDTEAFF
TRBD1	15	TRBV7-7	.	TRBJ1-1	TGTGCTAGCAGCGCCGAACAGGGGACCTTCACTGAAGCTTTCTTT	CASSAEQGTFTEAFF
.	14	TRBV2	.	TRBJ2-3	TGTGCCAGCAGTGAGGGTGATAGCACAGATACGCAGTATTTT	CASSEGDSTDTQYF
TRBD1	15	TRBV6-1	.	TRBJ1-3	TGTGCCAGCAGGCCTACAGGGGACTCTGGAAACACCATATATTTT	CASRPTGDSGNTIYF
.	14	TRBV5-4	.	TRBJ1-6	TGTGCCAGCAGCGCTAGGACAGATAATTCACCCCTCCACTTT	CASSARTDNSPLHF
.	14	TRBV12-3/TRBV12-4	.	TRBJ1-5	TGTGCCAGCAGTTTAGCGGGGGCCGGTCAGCCCCAGCATTTT	CASSLAGAGQPQHF